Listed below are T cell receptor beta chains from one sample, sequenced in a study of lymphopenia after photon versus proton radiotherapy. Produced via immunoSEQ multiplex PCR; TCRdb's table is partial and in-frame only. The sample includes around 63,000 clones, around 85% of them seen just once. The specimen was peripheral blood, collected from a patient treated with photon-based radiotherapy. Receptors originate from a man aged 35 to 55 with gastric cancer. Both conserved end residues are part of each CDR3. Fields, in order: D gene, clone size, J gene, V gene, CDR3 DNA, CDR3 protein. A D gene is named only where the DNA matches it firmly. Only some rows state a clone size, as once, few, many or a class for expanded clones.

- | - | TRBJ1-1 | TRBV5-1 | TGCGCCAGCAGCTTGGGACCAACGAACACTGAAGCTTTCTTT | CASSLGPTNTEAFF
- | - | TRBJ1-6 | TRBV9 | TGTGCCAGCAGCGAGGACCCCTATAATTCACCCCTCCACTTT | CASSEDPYNSPLHF
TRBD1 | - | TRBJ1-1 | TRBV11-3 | TGTGCCAGCAGCTTAGGGTTCAGGGGGCAAAGAATGAACACTGAAGCTTTCTTT | CASSLGFRGQRMNTEAFF
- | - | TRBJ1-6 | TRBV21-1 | TGTGCCAGCAGCGTAGGAGGGATACGTTCACCCCTCCACTTT | CASSVGGIRSPLHF
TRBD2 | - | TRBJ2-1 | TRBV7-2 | TGTGCCAGCAGCTTAACGCTAGCGGGGGGTAACAATGAGCAGTTCTTC | CASSLTLAGGNNEQFF
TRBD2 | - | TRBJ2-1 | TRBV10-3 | TGTGCCATCAGTGCGTATAGCGGGAGCTCCTACAATGAGCAGTTCTTC | CAISAYSGSSYNEQFF
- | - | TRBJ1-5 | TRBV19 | TGTGCCAGTAGCATAGGCCCCAATCAGCCCCAGCATTTT | CASSIGPNQPQHF
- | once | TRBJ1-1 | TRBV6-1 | TGTGCCAGCAGTGAATCGAAAGCTTTCTTT | CASSESKAFF
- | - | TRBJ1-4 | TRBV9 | TGTGCCAGCACCCGGGGAGGGGCGGATGAAAAACTGTTTTTT | CASTRGGADEKLFF
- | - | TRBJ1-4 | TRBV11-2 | TGTGCCAGCAGCCGAGACAGAGTAAATGAAAAACTGTTTTTT | CASSRDRVNEKLFF
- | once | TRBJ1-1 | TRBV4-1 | TGCGCCAGCAGCCAAGAGTCCGGGGGCTTAACTACTAAGGACACTGAAGCTTTCTTT | CASSQESGGLTTKDTEAFF
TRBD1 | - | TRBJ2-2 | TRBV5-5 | TGTGCCAGCAGCGTACAGGGGGTTAACACCGGGGAGCTGTTTTTT | CASSVQGVNTGELFF
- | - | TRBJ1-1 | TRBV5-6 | TGTGCCAGCAGCTTGGGAAGCTGGGTGCGGATGAACACTGAAGCTTTCTTT | CASSLGSWVRMNTEAFF
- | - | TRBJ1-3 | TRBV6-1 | TGTGCCAGCAGTTACGGAAACACCATATATTTT | CASSYGNTIYF
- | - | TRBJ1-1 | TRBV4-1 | TGCGCCAGCAGCCTTTCGGCGAACACTGAAGCTTTCTTT | CASSLSANTEAFF
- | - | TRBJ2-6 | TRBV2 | TGTGCCAGCAGTGAAGGCCACGAGGGCCCTGGGGCCAACGTCCTGACTTTC | CASSEGHEGPGANVLTF
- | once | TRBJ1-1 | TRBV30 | TGTGCCTGGACCCCGGGATTTAGGCCGAACACTGAAGCTTTCTTT | CAWTPGFRPNTEAFF
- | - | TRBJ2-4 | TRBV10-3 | TGTGCCATCAGGCCAGATGGAGGGAGGACCAAAAACATTCAGTACTTC | CAIRPDGGRTKNIQYF
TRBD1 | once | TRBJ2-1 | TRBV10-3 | TGTGCCTCTCTTGGGGACAGGGAGAGGGCGTACAATGAGCAGTTCTTC | CASLGDRERAYNEQFF
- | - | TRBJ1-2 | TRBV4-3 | TGCGCCAGCAGCCAAGAAATTAGTGCTAACTATGGCTACACCTTC | CASSQEISANYGYTF
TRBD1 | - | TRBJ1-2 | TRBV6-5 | TGTGCCAGCAGTTACTCACAGGGGAAGGGCTACACCTTC | CASSYSQGKGYTF
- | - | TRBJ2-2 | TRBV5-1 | TGCGCCAGCAGACCCGACAGTCTCACCGGGGAGCTGTTTTTT | CASRPDSLTGELFF
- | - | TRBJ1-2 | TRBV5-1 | TGCGCCAGCAGCTCCGCCCCTAACTATGGCTACACCTTC | CASSSAPNYGYTF
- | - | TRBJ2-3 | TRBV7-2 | TGTGCCAGCAGCTTAGCGGTACCTAGCACAGATACGCAGTATTTT | CASSLAVPSTDTQYF
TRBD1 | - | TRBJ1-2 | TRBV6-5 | TGTGCCAGCAGTCCTACGACAGGGGAATATGGCTACACCTTC | CASSPTTGEYGYTF
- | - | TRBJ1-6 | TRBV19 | TGTGCCAGTAGTGGGCAGGGCGAGTCACCCCTCCACTTT | CASSGQGESPLHF
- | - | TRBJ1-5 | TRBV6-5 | TGTGCCAGCAGTTACTCCCTCCCCGGGGCCCATCAGCCCCAGCATTTT | CASSYSLPGAHQPQHF
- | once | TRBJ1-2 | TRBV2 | TGTGCCAGCAGTGATTTTGGACCGCCAGAGACTTATGGCTACACCTTC | CASSDFGPPETYGYTF
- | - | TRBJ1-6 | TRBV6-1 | TGTGCCAGCTGTCAGGAAGATAATTCACCCCTCCACTTT | CASCQEDNSPLHF
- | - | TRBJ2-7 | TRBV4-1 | TGCGCCAGCAGCAACACAAGGGTGGGCTTTACATACGAGCAGTACTTC | CASSNTRVGFTYEQYF
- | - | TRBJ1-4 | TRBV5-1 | TGCGCCAGCAGCCAGGGCGGGACGGATGAAAAACTGTTTTTT | CASSQGGTDEKLFF
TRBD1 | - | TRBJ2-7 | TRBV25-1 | TGTGCCAGCAGTGAAGACAGGGATGTTTGGTACTTC | CASSEDRDVWYF
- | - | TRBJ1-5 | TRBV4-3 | TGCGCCAGCAGCCAAGTTCTCCAACAGCCCCAGCATTTT | CASSQVLQQPQHF
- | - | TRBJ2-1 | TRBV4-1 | TGCGCCAGCAGCCAATTTGACAATGAGCAGTTCTTC | CASSQFDNEQFF
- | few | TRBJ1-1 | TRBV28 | TGTGCCAGCAGTACGGTCACTGAAGCTTTCTTT | CASSTVTEAFF
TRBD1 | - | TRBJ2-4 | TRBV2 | TGTGCCAGCAGGGACGGGACAGGGGGCGGGATGGCCAAAAACATTCAGTACTTC | CASRDGTGGGMAKNIQYF
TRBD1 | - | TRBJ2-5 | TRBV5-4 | TGTGCCAGCAGCCCGGGGACAGGGGGCGGGGAGACCCAGTACTTC | CASSPGTGGGETQYF
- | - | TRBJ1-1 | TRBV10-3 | TGTGCCATCGGACGGGGGACTGAAGCTTTCTTT | CAIGRGTEAFF